The clone carrying this T cell receptor (beta chain) occurred a few times. This sample was included in a study of T-cell reconstitution after alpha-beta-depleted transplantation in children. The CDR3 has 18 residues. Trimming pared 7 bases from V and 0 bases from J, leaving 22 bases between. Per germline, CDR1 MNHEY and CDR2 SVGEGT. TCRbeta library construction was performed incorporating unique molecular identifiers. TCRdb used MiXCR to reprocess the PCR reads, holding one entry per CDR3 protein. The table has some 490,000 distinct CDR3 sequences, around 12% seen once; the top ten hold about 6%. The chain has TRBV6-2 or TRBV6-3 and TRBJ2-1; possible D gene TRBD2, 6 bases. The sequence was obtained from a human donor who donated a stem cell graft to a child with combined immunodeficiency. The source was PBMCs from the stem cell graft donor, collected from the stem cell graft. CDR3 sequence (DNA): TGTGCCAGCACCCAGACTAAAGATAAGACTAGCTCCTACAATGAGCAGTTCTTC. Translated: CASTQTKDKTSSYNEQFF.